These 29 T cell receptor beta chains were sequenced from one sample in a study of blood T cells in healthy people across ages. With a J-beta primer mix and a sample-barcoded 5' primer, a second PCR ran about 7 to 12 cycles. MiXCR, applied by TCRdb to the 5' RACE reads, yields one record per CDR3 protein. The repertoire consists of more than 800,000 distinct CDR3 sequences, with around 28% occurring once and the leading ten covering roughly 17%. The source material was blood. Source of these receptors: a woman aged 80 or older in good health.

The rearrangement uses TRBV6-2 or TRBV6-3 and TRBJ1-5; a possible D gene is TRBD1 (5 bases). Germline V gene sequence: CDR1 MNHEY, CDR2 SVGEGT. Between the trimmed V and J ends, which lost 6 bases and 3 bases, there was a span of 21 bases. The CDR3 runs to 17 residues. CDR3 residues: CASSRLEGRANNQPQHF. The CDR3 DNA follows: TGTGCCAGCAGCCGACTGGAGGGGAGGGCCAACAATCAGCCCCAGCATTTT.

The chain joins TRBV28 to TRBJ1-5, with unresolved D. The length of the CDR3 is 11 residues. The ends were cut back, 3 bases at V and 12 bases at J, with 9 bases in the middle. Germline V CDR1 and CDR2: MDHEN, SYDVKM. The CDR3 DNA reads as TGTGCCAGCAGTTTCGAAGCGCGCCAGCATTTT. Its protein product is CASSFEARQHF.

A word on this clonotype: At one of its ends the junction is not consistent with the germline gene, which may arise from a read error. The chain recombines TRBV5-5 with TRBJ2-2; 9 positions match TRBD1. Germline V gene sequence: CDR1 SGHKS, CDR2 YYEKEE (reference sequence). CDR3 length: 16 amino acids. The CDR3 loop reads CASSLGTGKGTGEPFF. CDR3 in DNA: TGTGCCAGCAGCCTTGGGACAGGGAAGGGAACCGGGGAGCCGTTTTTT.

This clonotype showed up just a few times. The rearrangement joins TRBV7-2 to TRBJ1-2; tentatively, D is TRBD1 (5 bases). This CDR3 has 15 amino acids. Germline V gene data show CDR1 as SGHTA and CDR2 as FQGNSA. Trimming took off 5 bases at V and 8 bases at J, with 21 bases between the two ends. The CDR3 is CASSRLGRASRGYTF. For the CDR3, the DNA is TGTGCCAGCAGCCGGCTGGGCAGGGCGTCGCGAGGCTACACCTTC.

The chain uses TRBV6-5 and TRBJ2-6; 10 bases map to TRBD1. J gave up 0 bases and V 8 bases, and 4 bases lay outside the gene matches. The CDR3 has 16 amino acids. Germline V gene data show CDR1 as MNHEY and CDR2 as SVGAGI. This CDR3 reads CASVRTGGSGANVLTF. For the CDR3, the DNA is TGTGCCAGCGTCCGGACAGGGGGCTCTGGGGCCAACGTCCTGACTTTC.

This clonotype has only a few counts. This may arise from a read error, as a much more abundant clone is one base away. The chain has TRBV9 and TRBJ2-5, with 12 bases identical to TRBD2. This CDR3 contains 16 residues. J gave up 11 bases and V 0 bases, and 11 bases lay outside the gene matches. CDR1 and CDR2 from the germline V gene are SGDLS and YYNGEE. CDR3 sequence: CASSVAPSGGAYEQYF. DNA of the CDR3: TGTGCCAGCAGCGTAGCCCCTAGCGGGGGGGCTTATGAGCAGTACTTC.

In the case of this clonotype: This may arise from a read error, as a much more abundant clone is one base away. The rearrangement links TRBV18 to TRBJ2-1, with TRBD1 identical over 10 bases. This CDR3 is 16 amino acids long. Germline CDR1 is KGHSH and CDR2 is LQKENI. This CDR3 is CVSSHTGTGAYNEQFF. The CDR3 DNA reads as TGTGTCAGCTCACACACCGGGACAGGGGCCTACAATGAGCAGTTCTTC.

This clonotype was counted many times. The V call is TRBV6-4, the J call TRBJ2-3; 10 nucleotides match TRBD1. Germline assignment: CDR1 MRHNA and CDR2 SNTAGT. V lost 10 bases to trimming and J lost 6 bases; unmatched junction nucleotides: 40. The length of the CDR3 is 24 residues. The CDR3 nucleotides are TGTGCCACTGCGGGACAGGGGTCTGCCACTAAGCGAGCGGGGGACCTCCCTCGGACGGATACGCAGTATTTT. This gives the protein CATAGQGSATKRAGDLPRTDTQYF.

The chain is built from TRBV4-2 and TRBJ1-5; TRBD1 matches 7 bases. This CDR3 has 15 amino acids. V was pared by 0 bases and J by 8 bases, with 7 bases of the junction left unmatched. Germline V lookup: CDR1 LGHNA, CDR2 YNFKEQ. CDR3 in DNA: TGTGCCAGCAGCCAAGAGTGGGACAGAGGAAAGCCCCAGCATTTT. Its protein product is CASSQEWDRGKPQHF.

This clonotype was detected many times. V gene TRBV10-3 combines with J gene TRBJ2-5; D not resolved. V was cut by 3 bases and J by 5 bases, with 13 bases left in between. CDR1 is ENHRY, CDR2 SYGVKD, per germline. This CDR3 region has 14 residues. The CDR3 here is CAISDSQAAETQYF. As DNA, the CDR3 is TGTGCCATCAGTGATTCCCAGGCCGCCGAGACCCAGTACTTC.

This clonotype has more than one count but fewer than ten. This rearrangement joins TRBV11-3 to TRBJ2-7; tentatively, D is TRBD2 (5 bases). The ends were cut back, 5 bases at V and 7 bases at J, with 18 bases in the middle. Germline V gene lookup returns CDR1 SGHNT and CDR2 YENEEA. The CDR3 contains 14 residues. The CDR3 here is CASSPRVAINEQYF. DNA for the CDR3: TGTGCCAGCAGCCCCCGGGTAGCGATCAATGAGCAGTACTTC.

Here the CDR3 reads CASSLGGNWDTEAFF. DNA for the CDR3: TGTGCCAGCAGCTTAGGTGGCAATTGGGACACTGAAGCTTTCTTT. The rearrangement joins TRBV7-2 to TRBJ1-1, with D uncertain. V shed 1 base and J shed 3 bases, with 12 bases lying between them. CDR3 size: 15 residues. Germline CDR1 and CDR2: SGHTA and FQGNSA.

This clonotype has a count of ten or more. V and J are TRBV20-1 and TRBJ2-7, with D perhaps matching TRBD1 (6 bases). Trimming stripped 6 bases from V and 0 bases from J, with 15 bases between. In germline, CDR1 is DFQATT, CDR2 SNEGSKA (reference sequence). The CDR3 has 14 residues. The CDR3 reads CSARSDRPSYEQYF. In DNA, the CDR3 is TGCAGTGCCAGAAGTGACAGGCCCTCCTACGAGCAGTACTTC.

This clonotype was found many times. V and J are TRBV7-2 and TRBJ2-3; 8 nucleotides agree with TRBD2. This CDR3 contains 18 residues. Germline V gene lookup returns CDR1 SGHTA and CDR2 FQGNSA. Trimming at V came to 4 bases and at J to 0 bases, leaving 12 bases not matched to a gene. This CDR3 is CASSSRLGKRGSTDTQYF. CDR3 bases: TGTGCCAGCAGCTCCCGTCTGGGCAAGCGGGGGAGCACAGATACGCAGTATTTT. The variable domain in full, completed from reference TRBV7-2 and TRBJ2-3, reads GAGVSQSPSNKVTEKGKDVELRCDPISGHTALYWYRQSLGQGLEFLIYFQGNSAPDKSGLPSDRFSAERTGGSVSTLTIQRTQQEDSAVYLCASSSRLGKRGSTDTQYFGPGTRLTVL.

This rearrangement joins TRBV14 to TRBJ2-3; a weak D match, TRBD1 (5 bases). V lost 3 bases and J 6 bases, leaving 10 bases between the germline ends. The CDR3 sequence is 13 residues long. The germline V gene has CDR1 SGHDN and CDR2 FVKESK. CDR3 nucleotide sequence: TGTGCCAGCAGCCAGGTGTCAGGGGATACGCAGTATTTT. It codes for CASSQVSGDTQYF.

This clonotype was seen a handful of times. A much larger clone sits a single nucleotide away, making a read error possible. CDR3 sequence reads: CASSLVAGGNNEQYF. The DNA of the CDR3 is TGTGCCAGCAGCTTAGTCGCGGGGGGGAACAATGAGCAGTACTTC. The genes are TRBV7-2 and TRBJ2-5; 9 bases align to TRBD2. Germline V CDR1 and CDR2: SGHTA, FQGNSA. The CDR3 runs 15 residues. The V gene end was trimmed by 1 base and the J gene end by 11 bases; junction bases not matched to a gene: 11.

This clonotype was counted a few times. Written as DNA, the CDR3 is TGTGCCAGCAGCCAAGGGGGCCCCACTGAAGCTTTCTTT. It is translated as CASSQGGPTEAFF. V usage is TRBV7-9 and J usage is TRBJ1-1; 7 bases are shared with TRBD1. Germline lookup yields CDR1 SEHNR and CDR2 FQNEAQ (reference sequence). After removal of 5 bases from V and 4 bases from J, the junction contained 4 bases not matched to a gene. The CDR3 length is 13 residues. The entire variable domain, with the rest obtained from reference TRBV7-9 and TRBJ1-1, is as follows: DTGVSQNPRHKITKRGQNVTFRCDPISEHNRLYWYRQTLGQGPEFLTYFQNEAQLEKSRLLSDRFSAERPKGSFSTLEIQRTEQGDSAMYLCASSQGGPTEAFFGQGTRLTVV.

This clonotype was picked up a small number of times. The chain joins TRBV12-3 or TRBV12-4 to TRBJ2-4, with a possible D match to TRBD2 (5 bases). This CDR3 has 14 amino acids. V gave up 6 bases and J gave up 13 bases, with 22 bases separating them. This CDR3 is CASSPGFGRNEQYF. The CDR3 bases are TGTGCCAGCAGCCCGGGGTTCGGCAGAAATGAGCAGTACTTC.

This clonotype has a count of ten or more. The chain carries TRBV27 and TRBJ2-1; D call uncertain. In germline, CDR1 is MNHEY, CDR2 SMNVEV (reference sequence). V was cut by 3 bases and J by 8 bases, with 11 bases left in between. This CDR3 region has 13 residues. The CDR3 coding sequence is TGTGCCAGCAGTTTGTACATGTACGATGAGCAGTTCTTC. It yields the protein CASSLYMYDEQFF.

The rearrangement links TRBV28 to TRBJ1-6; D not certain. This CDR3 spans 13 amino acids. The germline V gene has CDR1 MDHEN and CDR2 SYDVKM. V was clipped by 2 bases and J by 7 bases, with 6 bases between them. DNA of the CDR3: TGTGCCAGCAGTTTAGAATGGAATTCACCCCTCCACTTT. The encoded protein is CASSLEWNSPLHF.

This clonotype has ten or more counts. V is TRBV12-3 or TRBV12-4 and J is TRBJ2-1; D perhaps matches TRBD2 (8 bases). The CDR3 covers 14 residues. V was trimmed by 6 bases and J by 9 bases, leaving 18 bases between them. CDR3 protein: CASSGGAGGFEQFF. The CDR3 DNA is TGTGCCAGCAGCGGGGGGGCAGGGGGGTTTGAGCAGTTCTTC.

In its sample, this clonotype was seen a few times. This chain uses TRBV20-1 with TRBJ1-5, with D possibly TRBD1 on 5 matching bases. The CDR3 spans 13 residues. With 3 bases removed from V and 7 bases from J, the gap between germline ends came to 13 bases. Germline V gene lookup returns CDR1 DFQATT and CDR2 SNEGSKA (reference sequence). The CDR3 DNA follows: TGCAGTGCTAGTGGGGGAGGGAGGCAGCCCCAGCATTTT. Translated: CSASGGGRQPQHF.

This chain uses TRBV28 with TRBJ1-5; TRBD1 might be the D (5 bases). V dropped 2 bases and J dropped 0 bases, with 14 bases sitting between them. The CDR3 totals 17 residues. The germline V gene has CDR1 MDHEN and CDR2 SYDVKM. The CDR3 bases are TGTGCCAGCAGTTTACTCCAGGGCCTAAATAGCAATCAGCCCCAGCATTTT. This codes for CASSLLQGLNSNQPQHF. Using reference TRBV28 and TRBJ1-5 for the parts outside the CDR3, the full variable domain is DVKVTQSSRYLVKRTGEKVFLECVQDMDHENMFWYRQDPGLGLRLIYFSYDVKMKEKGDIPEGYSVSREKKERFSLILESASTNQTSMYLCASSLLQGLNSNQPQHFGDGTRLSIL.

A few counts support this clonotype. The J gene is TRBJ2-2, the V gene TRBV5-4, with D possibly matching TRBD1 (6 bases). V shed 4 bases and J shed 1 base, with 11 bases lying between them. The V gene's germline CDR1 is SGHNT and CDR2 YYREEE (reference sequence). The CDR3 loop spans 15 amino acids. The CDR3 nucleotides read TGTGCCAGCAGCCCTCAGGACAGGAACACCGGGGAGCTGTTTTTT. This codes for CASSPQDRNTGELFF.

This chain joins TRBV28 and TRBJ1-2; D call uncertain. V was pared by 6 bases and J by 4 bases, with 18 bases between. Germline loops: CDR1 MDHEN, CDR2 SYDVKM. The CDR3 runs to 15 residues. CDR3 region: CASSSDQPRGYGYTF. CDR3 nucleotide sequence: TGTGCCAGCAGCTCCGACCAACCCAGAGGCTATGGCTACACCTTC.

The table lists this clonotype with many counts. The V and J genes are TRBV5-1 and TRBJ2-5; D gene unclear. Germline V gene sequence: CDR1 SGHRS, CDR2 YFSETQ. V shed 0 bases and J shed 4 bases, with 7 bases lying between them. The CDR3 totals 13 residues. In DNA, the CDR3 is TGCGCCAGCAGCTTGGAAGTCCCAGAGACCCAGTACTTC. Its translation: CASSLEVPETQYF.

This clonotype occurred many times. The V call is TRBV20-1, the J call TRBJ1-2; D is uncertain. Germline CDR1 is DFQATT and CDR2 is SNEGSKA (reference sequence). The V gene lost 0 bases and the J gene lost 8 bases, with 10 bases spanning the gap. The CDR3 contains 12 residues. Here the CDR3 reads CSARDYLPGYTF. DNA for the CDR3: TGCAGTGCTAGAGACTATTTACCGGGCTACACCTTC.

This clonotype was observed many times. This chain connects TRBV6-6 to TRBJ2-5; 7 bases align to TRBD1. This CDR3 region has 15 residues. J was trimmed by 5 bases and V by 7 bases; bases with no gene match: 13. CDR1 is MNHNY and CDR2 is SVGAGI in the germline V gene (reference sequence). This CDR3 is CASTPILTGMETQYF. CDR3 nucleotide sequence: TGTGCCAGCACCCCGATCCTGACAGGGATGGAGACCCAGTACTTC.

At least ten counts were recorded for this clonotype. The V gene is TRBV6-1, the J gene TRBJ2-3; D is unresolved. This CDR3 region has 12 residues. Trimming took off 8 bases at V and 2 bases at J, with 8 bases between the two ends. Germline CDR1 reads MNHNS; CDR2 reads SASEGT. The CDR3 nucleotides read TGTGCCAGCGCAGCATACACAGATACGCAGTATTTT. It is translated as CASAAYTDTQYF.